This TCR beta chain was captured by sequencing in a study of technical replicates of blood from a few donors (dated 2017 in TCRdb). With respect to this clone: No antigen is known for it. Per-base quality was not reported, and no clone a single base away is much larger than it.

V and J lose 4 bases and 12 bases, and a span of 17 bases separates them. Counted from cysteine to phenylalanine, this CDR3 has 12 amino acids. Here the CDR3 DNA is all that survives: 36 bases in frame from base 1. The germline V gene supplies CDR1 SGDLS and CDR2 YYNGEE. The library was generated by the immunoSEQ multiplex PCR assay. TCRdb stores this immuneACCESS table with in-frame sequences only. Part of the clones is absent; in the studies checked, under half of the shortfall reflects unresolved V genes, and no reason is known for the rest. This sample is represented by under 50,000 clones; about 96% of them were singletons. In total, the top ten clones hold approximately 0.37% of the sample.

Sequencing was performed on T cells isolated from PBMCs. The chain uses TRBV9 and TRBJ2-7; TRBD1 is a possible D gene, resting on 6 matching bases. The receptor was isolated from a human donor in good health. The DNA is as follows: TGTGCCAGCAGCCCCGAGACAGGCTTTCTGTACTTC. It specifies CASSPETGFLYF.